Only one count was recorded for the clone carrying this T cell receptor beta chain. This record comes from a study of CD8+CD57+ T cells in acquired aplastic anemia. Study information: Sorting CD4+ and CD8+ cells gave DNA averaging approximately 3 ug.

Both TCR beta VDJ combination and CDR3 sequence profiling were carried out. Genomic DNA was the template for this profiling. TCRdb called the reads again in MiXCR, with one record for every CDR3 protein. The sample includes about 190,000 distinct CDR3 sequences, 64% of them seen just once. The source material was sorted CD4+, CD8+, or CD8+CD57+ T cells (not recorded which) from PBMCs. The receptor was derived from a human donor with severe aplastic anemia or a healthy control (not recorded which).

In DNA form, the CDR3 reads TGCGCCAGCAGTACGGGACAGGGGTCGTCGGAGACCCAGTACTTC. Protein product: CASSTGQGSSETQYF. This chain joins TRBV4-1 and TRBJ2-5; 10 bases are shared with TRBD1. Looked up from germline, CDR1 is MGHRA and CDR2 is YSYEKL. J was trimmed by 5 bases and V by 6 bases; bases with no gene match: 9. The CDR3 totals 15 residues.